Below are 3 T cell receptor beta chains sequenced from a single sample in a study of blood T cell repertoires in COVID-19. Measured with immunoSEQ multiplex PCR; TCRdb has only the in-frame clones, and not every one. The sample has some 150,000 clones, more than 80% seen once; the top ten hold around 2.1%. The sequencing sample was made of peripheral blood. Every receptor here comes from a man aged 65 to 79 with acute or convalescent COVID-19.

The J gene is TRBJ1-4, the V gene TRBV6-1, with unresolved D. Looked up from germline, CDR1 is MNHNS and CDR2 is SASEGT. The CDR3 totals 15 residues. V was cut by 2 bases and J by 2 bases, with 9 bases left in between. The CDR3 DNA reads TGTGCCAGCAGTGAACTTGGGCCCACTAATGAAAAACTGTTTTTT. Amino acid sequence: CASSELGPTNEKLFF.

Concerning this clone: The same CDR3 can be traced to other DNA sequences in this sample. The chain combines TRBV15 with TRBJ1-5; D not certain. CDR3 length: 13 amino acids. Deletions cut 0 bases from V and 3 bases from J, with 3 bases between. From germline, CDR1 is LNHNV and CDR2 YYDKDF (reference sequence). DNA for the CDR3: TGTGCCACCAGCAGAGATTACAATCAGCCCCAGCATTTT. This codes for CATSRDYNQPQHF.

The J gene is TRBJ2-3, the V gene TRBV18; 10 bases match TRBD2. Germline V CDR1 and CDR2: KGHSH, LQKENI. The ends lost 6 bases at V and 1 base at J; junction bases unmatched: 16. The CDR3 spans 19 residues. CDR3 sequence: CASSLTGTSASDGTDTQYF. CDR3 in DNA: TGTGCCAGCTCCCTCACCGGGACTAGCGCAAGTGACGGCACAGATACGCAGTATTTT. Full variable domain (missing parts from reference TRBV18 and TRBJ2-3): NAGVMQNPRHLVRRRGQEARLRCSPMKGHSHVYWYRQLPEEGLKFMVYLQKENIIDESGMPKERFSAEFPKEGPSILRIQQVVRGDSAAYFCASSLTGTSASDGTDTQYFGPGTRLTVL.